This TCR beta chain is from a study of regulatory T cells in long-lasting Graves disease. Trimming at V came to 4 bases and at J to 0 bases, leaving 6 bases not matched to a gene. The CDR3 covers 14 residues. Germline CDR1 reads DFQATT; CDR2 reads SNEGSKA (reference sequence). This clonotype was seen ten or more times. According to the study, TCR beta libraries were built with iRepertoire HTBI primers and CDR3-region Arm-PCR. TCRdb ran MiXCR on the multiplex PCR reads and lists one entry per CDR3 protein. This table has over 500,000 distinct CDR3 sequences, more than 15% appearing once. The sample's time point: newly diagnosed GD, antithyroid drugs for less than 3 months. Following extraction of RNA from PBMCs, that RNA was used to make the TCR library. Recruitment took place at an endocrinology department in Xi'an, China. This sample was also put to use in a study of T cells in Graves' hyperthyroidism and ophthalmopathy. Per that study: Diagnostic assessment was based on clinical symptoms, serum thyroxine and TRAb, thyroid ultrasound and orbital computed tomography. During a first-round RT-PCR of the TCR CDR3, the HTBI primer set was used.

This clonotype was sampled from a young man with Graves disease. The V call is TRBV20-1, the J call TRBJ2-7, with 7 bases fitting TRBD2. The sample consisted of peripheral blood mononuclear cells (PBMCs), taken at new diagnosis, from a patient treated with antithyroid drugs. The CDR3 sequence: CSATRGEGSYEQYF. In nucleotides, the CDR3 is TGCAGTGCTACCCGGGGGGAGGGCTCCTACGAGCAGTACTTC.